A single sample is the source of the 31 T cell receptor beta chains below, sequenced in a study of blood T cell repertoires in COVID-19. The assay was immunoSEQ multiplex PCR, and TCRdb's table has in-frame clones only and misses some. Found here are around 140,000 clones, roughly 82% of them singletons; the top ten hold about a tenth. The sequenced material came from peripheral blood. These receptors all stem from a man aged 60 to 69 with active or convalescent COVID-19.

In DNA, the CDR3 is TGTGCCAGCAGCGCGGGGACAGAGAACACCGGGGAGCTGTTTTTT. Translation gives CASSAGTENTGELFF. The chain couples TRBV9 to TRBJ2-2, with 7 bases matching TRBD1. Germline V CDR1 and CDR2: SGDLS, YYNGEE. The CDR3 extends over 15 amino acids. The ends lost 3 bases at V and 1 base at J; junction bases unmatched: 3.

V is TRBV19 and J is TRBJ1-1; TRBD1 matches 7 bases. The germline gives CDR1 LNHDA, CDR2 SQIVND (reference sequence). J lost 3 bases, V lost 6 bases, and 13 bases had no gene match. CDR3 length equals 16 residues. CDR3 loop: CASSVQGRAVDTEAFF. CDR3 DNA: TGTGCCAGTAGCGTACAGGGGAGAGCGGTCGACACTGAAGCTTTCTTT.

This chain uses TRBV5-1 with TRBJ2-1; 9 bases fit TRBD2. Per the germline V gene, CDR1 is SGHRS and CDR2 is YFSETQ. The trim removed 0 bases at V and 3 bases at J, leaving 4 bases unmatched. The length of the CDR3 is 16 residues. The CDR3 sequence: CASSLGSGGFYNEQFF. The CDR3 DNA sequence: TGCGCCAGCAGCTTGGGGAGCGGGGGGTTCTACAATGAGCAGTTCTTC.

The rearrangement uses TRBV28 and TRBJ1-6, with a weak D call TRBD1 (5 bases). Germline CDR1 reads MDHEN; CDR2 reads SYDVKM. The length of the CDR3 is 14 residues. With 6 bases removed from V and 10 bases from J, the gap between germline ends came to 16 bases. The CDR3, as DNA: TGTGCCAGCAGGCCCTTTAGGGGCGACTCACCCCTCCACTTT. Translation gives CASRPFRGDSPLHF.

This rearrangement joins TRBV12-5 to TRBJ2-5; no reliable D call. Germline CDR1 and CDR2: LGHNT and FRNRAP. The V end was cut by 3 bases, the J end by 5 bases, with 22 bases between. CDR3 length: 17 amino acids. The CDR3 reads CASGFSTMAVPGETQYF. CDR3 in DNA: TGTGCTAGTGGTTTCAGTACCATGGCGGTTCCCGGGGAGACCCAGTACTTC.

The chain carries TRBV4-3 and TRBJ2-2; a possible D gene is TRBD1 (6 bases). In germline, CDR1 is LGHNA, CDR2 YSLEER. The germline V and J ends were trimmed by 1 base and 2 bases, with 8 bases remaining between them. The CDR3 is 15 residues long. CDR3: CASSQGTDNTGELFF. The CDR3 nucleotides read TGCGCCAGCAGCCAAGGGACAGATAACACCGGGGAGCTGTTTTTT.

This chain connects TRBV6-1 to TRBJ2-7; the D is unclear. CDR3 size: 16 residues. In germline, CDR1 is MNHNS, CDR2 SASEGT. CDR3 amino acids: CASSGGLLAHSYEQYV. DNA for the CDR3: TGTGCCAGCAGTGGCGGTTTACTCGCCCATTCCTATGAGCAGTACGTC.

This chain joins TRBV9 and TRBJ1-3; D remains ambiguous. The ends were cut back, 2 bases at V and 0 bases at J, with 15 bases in the middle. Per germline, CDR1 SGDLS and CDR2 YYNGEE. The length of the CDR3 is 17 residues. In nucleotides, the CDR3 is TGTGCCAGCAGCGTGAGTCCGGACTCCCTCTCTGGAAACACCATATATTTT. Its protein is CASSVSPDSLSGNTIYF.

This chain links TRBV12-5 with TRBJ1-1; TRBD1 matches 7 bases. The V gene end was trimmed by 1 base and the J gene end by 6 bases; junction bases not matched to a gene: 8. CDR3 length: 15 amino acids. The germline CDR1 and CDR2 sequences are LGHNT and FRNRAP. CDR3 sequence reads: CASGLGTTGLAEAFF. In DNA, the CDR3 is TGTGCTAGTGGTTTGGGAACGACAGGGTTGGCTGAAGCTTTCTTT.

This clone was observed once. The genes are TRBV7-2 and TRBJ1-2, with D tentatively TRBD1 (5 bases). Trimming took off 0 bases at V and 8 bases at J, with 7 bases between the two ends. The CDR3 has 12 residues. The germline gives CDR1 SGHTA, CDR2 FQGNSA. In nucleotides, the CDR3 is TGTGCCAGCAGCTTAGCTAGGGGAGGCTACACCTTC. Protein sequence: CASSLARGGYTF.

The chain joins TRBV27 to TRBJ2-1, with 11 positions matching TRBD2. The CDR3 runs 16 residues. V dropped 5 bases and J dropped 4; count of bases not matched to a gene: 7. From germline, CDR1 is MNHEY and CDR2 SMNVEV (reference sequence). The CDR3 spells CASSSGTSGLYNEQFF. CDR3 DNA: TGTGCCAGCAGTAGTGGGACTAGCGGTTTGTACAATGAGCAGTTCTTC.

The gene calls are TRBV19 and TRBJ2-7, with 8 bases identical to TRBD1. The trim removed 3 bases at V and 3 bases at J, leaving 7 bases unmatched. This CDR3 spans 15 amino acids. Germline CDR1 is LNHDA and CDR2 is SQIVND (reference sequence). The CDR3 DNA reads TGTGCCAGTAGTATTATGGACAGGGTAGACTACGAGCAGTACTTC. It codes for CASSIMDRVDYEQYF.

The CDR3 region is CASSLAMRAVNGELFF. CDR3 nucleotides: TGTGCCAGCAGCTTGGCCATGAGGGCGGTAAACGGGGAGCTGTTTTTT. The chain employs TRBV5-8 and TRBJ2-2; possibly TRBD2 for D (5 bases). The germline gives CDR1 SGHTS, CDR2 YDEGEE. V lost 0 bases, J lost 7 bases, and 16 bases lay in between. The CDR3 runs 16 residues.

The V and J genes are TRBV18 and TRBJ2-2; 7 positions match TRBD1. The CDR3 consists of 16 residues. The germline gives CDR1 KGHSH, CDR2 LQKENI. The V and J ends lost 1 base and 1 base, in that order; junction bases with no gene match: 3. The CDR3 DNA sequence: TGTGCCAGCTCACCACGGGGACAGTTGAACACCGGGGAGCTGTTTTTT. Translated: CASSPRGQLNTGELFF.

This chain uses TRBV6-5 with TRBJ1-1; 10 bases match TRBD1. The CDR3 spans 14 residues. V trimming: 5 bases; J trimming: 8 bases; junction bases outside the gene matches: 8. From germline, CDR1 is MNHEY and CDR2 SVGAGI. The CDR3 DNA follows: TGTGCCAGCAGTACGACAGGGGGCGAAAGGGAAGCTTTCTTT. It specifies CASSTTGGEREAFF.

This clone showed up just a few times. This sequence joins TRBV7-2 and TRBJ1-5; TRBD1 might be the D (6 bases). The germline CDR1 and CDR2 sequences are SGHTA and FQGNSA. V shed 2 bases and J shed 1 base, with 12 bases lying between them. The CDR3 sequence is 16 residues long. CDR3 in DNA: TGTGCCAGCAGCTTAATGGCAGGGGTGAGCAATCAGCCCCAGCATTTT. Residues: CASSLMAGVSNQPQHF.

The V call is TRBV6-1, the J call TRBJ1-3, with D unresolved. The CDR3 is 16 amino acids. Per germline, CDR1 MNHNS and CDR2 SASEGT. The V gene lost 4 bases and the J gene lost 0 bases, with 13 bases spanning the gap. CDR3 sequence (DNA): TGTGCCAGCAGTGCAGATGGTACAAGCTCTGGAAACACCATATATTTT. This encodes CASSADGTSSGNTIYF.

This clone was seen a single time. The chain couples TRBV15 to TRBJ2-2; TRBD2 matches at 7 bases. J lost 4 bases, V lost 1 base, and 6 bases had no gene match. Germline V gene data show CDR1 as LNHNV and CDR2 as YYDKDF (reference sequence). This CDR3 contains 16 residues. The CDR3 region has the DNA TGTGCCACCAGCAGAGTCGAGGGAGGGGCCACCGGGGAGCTGTTTTTT. Its protein product is CATSRVEGGATGELFF.

The J gene is TRBJ2-3, the V gene TRBV9; a possible D gene is TRBD2 (6 bases). With 0 bases removed from V and 2 bases from J, the gap between germline ends came to 19 bases. This CDR3 is 18 amino acids long. CDR1 SGDLS and CDR2 YYNGEE come from the germline V gene. In DNA, the CDR3 is TGTGCCAGCAGCGTAGGCCTAGCAGGGAGGTGGTCCACAGATACGCAGTATTTT. Amino acids: CASSVGLAGRWSTDTQYF.

This clone was found once. The chain is built from TRBV24-1 and TRBJ2-3; 16 bases agree with TRBD2. The junction had 10 bases not matched to a gene; V was cut back by 9 bases and J by 5 bases. Per the germline V gene, CDR1 is KGHDR and CDR2 is SFDVKD. The CDR3 is 17 residues long. CDR3 sequence (DNA): TGTGCCACCCAAGGGACTAGCGGGAGGGCCGCTGTAGATACGCAGTATTTT. It is translated as CATQGTSGRAAVDTQYF.

V is TRBV5-1 and J is TRBJ1-1, with D unclear. V lost 0 bases, J lost 3 bases, and 6 bases lay in between. The germline CDR1 and CDR2 sequences are SGHRS and YFSETQ. CDR3 length equals 13 residues. The CDR3 loop is CASSLVGDTEAFF. In nucleotides, the CDR3 is TGCGCCAGCAGCTTGGTTGGAGACACTGAAGCTTTCTTT.

The gene calls are TRBV27 and TRBJ1-2; 8 bases are shared with TRBD1. The V gene's germline CDR1 is MNHEY and CDR2 SMNVEV (reference sequence). Unmatched junction bases numbered 10, after V lost 5 bases and J lost 8 bases. The CDR3 contains 14 residues. Written as DNA, the CDR3 is TGTGCCAGCAGTACCGGACAGGGAATGGGCGGCTACACCTTC. Residues: CASSTGQGMGGYTF.

This clone came up once. V usage is TRBV3-1 (or the pseudogene TRBV3-2) and J usage is TRBJ2-2; D unresolved. Germline CDR1 reads LGHDT; CDR2 reads YNNKEL (reference sequence). V lost 1 base to trimming and J lost 8 bases, with 11 bases between them. The CDR3 contains 14 residues. The CDR3 DNA reads as TGTGCCAGCAGCCAAGGTTACACGCTTGGGGAGCTGTTTTTT. Protein sequence: CASSQGYTLGELFF.

Only a few counts were recorded for this clone. This chain's CDR3 is CSVAPGQVIGNTGELFF. CDR3 nucleotide sequence: TGCAGCGTTGCACCGGGACAGGTAATCGGGAACACCGGGGAGCTGTTTTTT. This chain connects TRBV29-1 to TRBJ2-2, with TRBD1 matching 8 bases. Germline CDR1 is SQVTM and CDR2 is ANQGSEA. The CDR3 has 17 amino acids. V was pared by 4 bases and J by 1 base, with 11 bases of the junction left unmatched.

The chain joins TRBV25-1 to TRBJ1-1, with 9 bases fitting TRBD1. Germline values: CDR1 MGHDK, CDR2 SYGVNS. Germline trimming cut 2 bases from V and 3 bases from J; bases unmatched to any gene: 4. The CDR3 runs 15 residues. CDR3 nucleotide sequence: TGTGCCAGCAGTGAAAGGACAGGGGAATACACTGAAGCTTTCTTT. Translation: CASSERTGEYTEAFF.

The CDR3 here is CASSISVLGGVSETQYF. For the CDR3, the DNA is TGTGCCAGTAGTATATCCGTTCTAGGAGGGGTGTCAGAGACCCAGTACTTC. The chain links TRBV19 to TRBJ2-5; maybe TRBD2 (6 bases). CDR1 is LNHDA and CDR2 is SQIVND in the germline V gene (reference sequence). There are 17 residues in the CDR3. Between the trimmed V and J ends, which lost 2 bases and 4 bases, there was a span of 20 bases.

The sample holds a few counts of this clone. The chain is built from TRBV9 and TRBJ1-2, with D tentatively TRBD1 (5 bases). CDR1 SGDLS and CDR2 YYNGEE come from the germline V gene. The CDR3 is 15 amino acids. Trimming left V 3 bases short and J 8 bases short, with 20 bases between. The CDR3 sequence is CASSALIQGTEGYTF. In DNA, the CDR3 is TGTGCCAGCAGCGCTCTCATTCAGGGCACAGAGGGCTACACCTTC.

The V and J genes are TRBV6-2 or TRBV6-3 and TRBJ1-2, with a weak D call TRBD1 (5 bases). Deletions cut 2 bases from V and 6 bases from J, with 13 bases between. The CDR3 has 14 residues. Germline V gives CDR1 MNHEY, CDR2 SVGEGT. CDR3 DNA: TGTGCCAGCAGTTACGTCCAGGGCAAGGATGGCTACACCTTC. Translated, it gives CASSYVQGKDGYTF.

The V and J genes are TRBV6-5 and TRBJ2-3, with 7 nucleotides matching TRBD2. J was trimmed by 2 bases and V by 3 bases; bases with no gene match: 5. The CDR3 sequence is 15 residues long. In germline, CDR1 is MNHEY, CDR2 SVGAGI. CDR3 DNA sequence: TGTGCCAGCAGTTATGGAGCGGGGTTCACAGATACGCAGTATTTT. Protein product: CASSYGAGFTDTQYF.

This chain joins TRBV5-8 and TRBJ1-5; TRBD1 agrees at 8 bases. The CDR3 length is 15 residues. CDR1 is SGHTS, CDR2 YDEGEE, per germline. Trimming took 1 base from V and 6 from J; bases not matched to a gene: 6. This CDR3 is CASSLSSTGVQPQHF. CDR3 DNA: TGTGCCAGCAGCTTGTCGTCGACAGGGGTTCAGCCCCAGCATTTT.

J is TRBJ1-4 and V is TRBV7-7; 7 bases fit TRBD1. Germline loops: CDR1 SSHAT, CDR2 FNYEAQ (reference sequence). V shed 5 bases, J shed 7 bases, and the junction held 10 bases outside the gene matches. The CDR3 consists of 15 residues. CDR3 bases: TGTGCCAGCAGCCCCTCAGGGGGATCTGGTGAAAAACTGTTTTTT. Its protein is CASSPSGGSGEKLFF.